This T cell receptor (beta chain) comes out of a study of blood T cell repertoires in COVID-19. Looking at the study overall: T cells, B-cell-depleted T cells, or PBMCs provided the cDNA or gDNA that served as material.

CDR3 length: 16 residues. J gave up 3 bases and V 3 bases, and 4 bases lay outside the gene matches. The germline gives CDR1 MGHRA, CDR2 YSYEKL. Clones were read by immunoSEQ multiplex PCR, and TCRdb kept only the in-frame ones, dropping some. This table holds around 300,000 clones, around 83% found once. This chain joins TRBV4-1 and TRBJ2-3; 12 bases are a match to TRBD2. The sequencing sample was made of peripheral blood. The TCR was taken from a man between 25 and 39 years old with active or convalescent COVID-19. The CDR3 DNA is TGCGCCAGCAGCCAGCTAGCGGGGGGGGGAACAGATACGCAGTATTTT. This codes for CASSQLAGGGTDTQYF.